This paragraph reports one T cell receptor beta chain. The entry originates in a study of CD8 T cells in Susac syndrome. CDR1 and CDR2 from the germline V gene are SGHRS and YFSETQ. Trimming took off 0 bases at V and 1 base at J, with 8 bases between the two ends. The CDR3 runs to 15 residues. RNA was extracted with the RNeasy kit, and a quantity of roughly 0.5 to 1 ug was reverse transcribed using random hexamers. One entry per CDR3 protein, called by TCRdb with MiXCR from the immunoSEQ multiplex PCR reads. Of approximately 79,000 distinct CDR3 sequences listed, under 95% were seen once; the top ten hold 0.45%.

The sequenced sample was CD8+ T cells from PBMCs. This TCR came from a human donor with Susac syndrome. The chain links TRBV5-1 to TRBJ2-1, with no clear D. The CDR3 loop is CASSLAGLSYNEQFF. The CDR3, as DNA: TGCGCCAGCAGCTTGGCCGGCCTATCCTACAATGAGCAGTTCTTC.